These T cell receptor beta chains were read from a single sample in a study of graft-versus-host responses after intestinal transplantation. Antigens of these TCRs are unknown. Here immunoSEQ multiplex PCR was the method, and the copy in TCRdb shows in-frame clones only, minus some. The sample holds about 25,000 clones, around 80% seen once. Source: unstimulated CD8+ T cells sorted from spleen or lymph node cells, taken before transplant. The receptor set was obtained from a human donor who was the organ donor for an intestinal transplant. CDR3s include the opening cysteine and the closing phenylalanine or tryptophan. D genes are given only for firm matches. Clone size is shown for a subset of rows, as once, few, many or a class of expanded clone.

V	size	D	J	DNA	CDR3
TRBV6-5	-	TRBD1	TRBJ1-2	TGTGCCAGCAGTTGGACAGGGGTTAACTATGGCTACACCTTC	CASSWTGVNYGYTF
TRBV5-1	-	-	TRBJ1-5	TGCGCCAGCAGCTTGGGATCTAATCAGCCCCAGCATTTT	CASSLGSNQPQHF
TRBV6-5	once	-	TRBJ1-1	TGTGCCAGCAGTTCCGGCGGCAACACTGAAGCTTTCTTT	CASSSGGNTEAFF
TRBV13	-	-	TRBJ2-7	TGTGCCAGCAGCTTAGACCGGGACTTCTCCTACGAGCAGTACTTC	CASSLDRDFSYEQYF
TRBV4-3	-	TRBD1	TRBJ2-7	TGCGCCAGCAGCCAAGGGACAGGGCCCTACGAGCAGTACTTC	CASSQGTGPYEQYF
TRBV7-6	-	TRBD2	TRBJ2-1	TGTGCCAGCAGCTTATTCATAGCGGGTGATGCGAATGAGCAGTTCTTC	CASSLFIAGDANEQFF
TRBV18	-	-	TRBJ1-2	TGTGCCAGCTCACAGACTCGAGGGGGTACTGGCTACACCTTC	CASSQTRGGTGYTF
TRBV5-6	-	TRBD1	TRBJ1-2	TGTGCCAGCAGCCCGGACAGGGAGACTCAGTTCAATAACTATGGCTACACCTTC	CASSPDRETQFNNYGYTF
TRBV4-1	-	TRBD1	TRBJ2-7	TGCGCCAGCAGCCCCCCGGGACAGGGAGGATGGGAGCAGTACTTC	CASSPPGQGGWEQYF
TRBV10-2	once	-	TRBJ2-7	TGCGCCAGCAGTGAGTCGGAGGGCTGGGGGGGGCCAAGCTACGAGCAGTACTTC	CASSESEGWGGPSYEQYF
TRBV19	few	TRBD2	TRBJ2-1	TGTGCCAGTAGTAGTAGCGGGAGCTCCTACAATGAGCAGTTCTTC	CASSSSGSSYNEQFF
TRBV4-2	-	-	TRBJ1-4	TGTGCCAGCAGCCATGGAGAAAAACTGTTTTTT	CASSHGEKLFF
TRBV9	-	-	TRBJ1-1	TGTGCCAGCAGCGCTAACAGGGAAATGAACACTGAAGCTTTCTTT	CASSANREMNTEAFF
TRBV6-5	-	-	TRBJ2-7	TGTGCCAGCCGTAGCTCCTACGAGCAGTACTTC	CASRSSYEQYF
TRBV7-6	once	-	TRBJ2-3	TGTGCCAGCAGCCCCCATGAGAGGACTAGCACAGATACGCAGTATTTT	CASSPHERTSTDTQYF
TRBV11-1	-	-	TRBJ2-1	TGTGCCAGCAGCTTAGGGATTGAGCAGTTCTTC	CASSLGIEQFF
TRBV5-6	-	-	TRBJ1-1	TGTGCCAGCAGCCCCTGGGAGGAAGATGAAGCTTTCTTT	CASSPWEEDEAFF
TRBV6-5	-	-	TRBJ2-7	TGTGCCAGCAGTTCCGGGACATACTACGAGCAGTACTTC	CASSSGTYYEQYF
TRBV5-4	-	TRBD2	TRBJ2-7	TGTGCCAGCAGTTCCACCCCCGGGACTAACACCTACGAGCAGTACTTC	CASSSTPGTNTYEQYF
TRBV11-2	-	-	TRBJ1-3	TGTGCCAGCAGCTTAGAGGCAGGGGGAAACACCATATATTTT	CASSLEAGGNTIYF
TRBV2	-	-	TRBJ2-7	TGTGCCAGCAGTGAAGGCTTCAGGGGCGACATCGAGCAGTACTTC	CASSEGFRGDIEQYF
TRBV29-1	-	TRBD1	TRBJ1-1	TGCAGCGCCGACACAGGGGGCTACACTGAAGCTTTCTTT	CSADTGGYTEAFF
TRBV6-1	-	-	TRBJ2-5	TGTGCCAGCAGTTCATGGGCAGGGGAGACCCAGTACTTC	CASSSWAGETQYF
TRBV7-9	-	-	TRBJ2-7	TGTGCCAGCAGCTCCCCCAGGTCCGAGCAGTACTTC	CASSSPRSEQYF
TRBV7-9	-	-	TRBJ2-5	TGTGCCAGCAGCACCCGCCGTGGTATAGCGGCCCTCCAAGAGACCCAGTACTTC	CASSTRRGIAALQETQYF
TRBV19	-	TRBD1	TRBJ1-1	TGTGCCAGTAGTCTCGGACAGGGGGCGAACACTGAAGCTTTCTTT	CASSLGQGANTEAFF
TRBV5-1	-	-	TRBJ2-7	TGCGCCAGCAGCCCAGTACTAGGGGCCTACGAGCAGTACTTC	CASSPVLGAYEQYF
TRBV10-3	-	-	TRBJ2-1	TGTGCCATCAGTCTAGACTCCGGGACAAAAACCTACAATGAGCAGTTCTTC	CAISLDSGTKTYNEQFF
TRBV4-1	-	TRBD2	TRBJ2-1	TGCGCCAGCAGCCAAGGGGAGGCTAGCGGGGCTCACAATGAGCAGTTCTTC	CASSQGEASGAHNEQFF
TRBV10-2	-	-	TRBJ2-3	TGCGCCAGCAGTGAGTTAGGGGTCACAGATACGCAGTATTTT	CASSELGVTDTQYF
TRBV7-9	-	-	TRBJ2-1	TGTGCCAGCAGCTTAGGCGGGTATCGGTGGGGGCCCAAGCATGAGCAGTTCTTC	CASSLGGYRWGPKHEQFF
TRBV30	-	-	TRBJ1-4	TGTGCCTGGAGTCCCAGTGAAGGGCCAGACCGAACTAATGAAAAACTGTTTTTT	CAWSPSEGPDRTNEKLFF
TRBV4-2	-	TRBD2	TRBJ2-5	TGTGCCAGCAGCCGGTCGACTAGCGAGTACCAAGAGACCCAGTACTTC	CASSRSTSEYQETQYF
TRBV19	-	-	TRBJ1-5	TGTGCCAGTAGTATTGGAGGAGGGGTTGAGCAGCCCCAGCATTTT	CASSIGGGVEQPQHF
TRBV4-2	-	TRBD1	TRBJ2-4	TGTGCCAGCAGCGAGGACAGGGACATTCAGTACTTC	CASSEDRDIQYF
TRBV1	-	-	TRBJ2-7	TGCACCAGCAGCCAAGTTTACGAGCAGTACTTC	CTSSQVYEQYF
TRBV27	-	-	TRBJ1-5	TGTGCCAGCAGTTTTAAGGGAGGCAATCAGCCCCAGCATTTT	CASSFKGGNQPQHF
TRBV27	-	-	TRBJ2-7	TGTGCCAGCAGTTTTGGGGGGACCCCCTACGAGCAGTACTTC	CASSFGGTPYEQYF
TRBV4-3	-	-	TRBJ1-4	TGCGCCAGCAGCCAAGCCGCATCCTCCCATAAAAACGGGGCGACTAATGAAAAACTGTTTTTT	CASSQAASSHKNGATNEKLFF
TRBV30	-	-	TRBJ2-2	TGTGCCTGGGCGGGACCCCTCGTCGGGGAGCTGTTTTTT	CAWAGPLVGELFF
TRBV29-1	-	-	TRBJ2-7	TGCAGCGTTTATAGCTCCTCCGGACTTTCCTACGAGCAGTACTTC	CSVYSSSGLSYEQYF
TRBV4-1	-	TRBD2	TRBJ2-5	TGCGCCAGCAGCCTAAATCCAGCGGGAGCGGCAGAGACCCAGTACTTC	CASSLNPAGAAETQYF
TRBV7-8	-	-	TRBJ1-2	TGTGCCAGCAAGACAGCATATGGCTACACCTTC	CASKTAYGYTF
TRBV4-1	-	-	TRBJ2-1	TGCGCCAGCAGCCAAGGAGATAGAAACGATGAGCAGTTCTTC	CASSQGDRNDEQFF
TRBV5-6	-	TRBD1	TRBJ1-6	TGTGCCAGCAGCGACGGGACAGGGGGTTCACCCCTCCACTTT	CASSDGTGGSPLHF
TRBV11-2	-	-	TRBJ2-3	TGTGCCAGCAGCTTAATTGCTAGCACAGATACGCAGTATTTT	CASSLIASTDTQYF
TRBV7-6	-	-	TRBJ2-7	TGTGCCAGCAGCTTAACCAGAGGATATGATTACGAGCAGTACTTC	CASSLTRGYDYEQYF
TRBV15	few	TRBD2	TRBJ2-1	TGTGCCACCAGCAGAGAGCTCAGGACTAGCGGGAGGGCCGTGATTTTGTTCTTC	CATSRELRTSGRAVILFF
TRBV5-4	-	-	TRBJ2-7	TGTGCCAGCAGCTTGGGAGGGGCTCGGGAGCAGTACTTC	CASSLGGAREQYF
TRBV5-4	few	-	TRBJ1-5	TGTGCCAGCAGCTTAACCGGGGGGGGCAGCAATCAGCCCCAGCATTTT	CASSLTGGGSNQPQHF
TRBV7-6	-	-	TRBJ1-1	TGTGCCAGCAGCTTAAGCGGTAACACTGAAGCTTTCTTT	CASSLSGNTEAFF
TRBV9	-	-	TRBJ1-2	TGTGCCAGCAGCGTAGTCGGGCAAGGTAACTATGGCTACACCTTC	CASSVVGQGNYGYTF
TRBV4-2	-	TRBD2	TRBJ2-2	TGTGCCAGCAGCCGGACTAGCGGGGGGGCCGGGGAGCTGTTTTTT	CASSRTSGGAGELFF
TRBV18	-	TRBD1	TRBJ2-7	TGTGCCAGCTCACCTTTAGGGGGCGCATGGCGTAACGAGCAGTACTTC	CASSPLGGAWRNEQYF
TRBV7-9	few	-	TRBJ2-5	TGTGCCAGCAGCCCCCCTAGGGGAGGTGAGGAGACCCAGTACTTC	CASSPPRGGEETQYF
TRBV11-3	-	-	TRBJ1-2	TGTGCCAGCAGCAACAGGGATTCCTATGGCTACACCTTC	CASSNRDSYGYTF
TRBV27	-	-	TRBJ2-3	TGTGCCAGCAGTTTATCCCCGAGACTCACAGATACGCAGTATTTT	CASSLSPRLTDTQYF